The entry below describes one TCR beta chain. Its specificity is not known. One end of the junction varies from germline; a read error may be responsible. The data stem from a study of blood T cells in healthy people across ages. Broader study findings: Per-million-T-cell TCR beta diversity fell roughly linearly with age. TCR beta diversity correlated strongly with naive T cell percentage.

Per sample, a minimum of 7 million PBMCs were isolated. A sample-barcoded 5' primer and a J-beta primer mix were used in a second PCR of roughly 7 to 12 cycles. TCRdb re-called the 5' RACE reads through MiXCR, storing one row per CDR3 protein. The sample has about 650,000 distinct CDR3 sequences, about 30% seen once. This CDR3 has 16 amino acids. Germline V lookup: CDR1 SGHTA, CDR2 FQGNSA. The sample taken for sequencing was blood. The chain employs TRBV7-2 and TRBJ2-7, with D possibly TRBD1 on 6 matching bases. The TCR sequence derives from a woman older than 75 in good health. The CDR3 reads CVSSLARQDPSYEQYF. In DNA form, the CDR3 reads TGTGTCAGCAGCTTAGCTAGACAGGACCCCTCCTACGAGCAGTACTTC. The full variable domain, in which reference TRBV7-2 and TRBJ2-7 provide the parts outside the CDR3, is GAGVSQSPSNKVTEKGKDVELRCDPISGHTALYWYRQSLGQGLEFLIYFQGNSAPDKSGLPSDRFSAERTGGSVSTLTIQRTQQEDSAVYLCVSSLARQDPSYEQYFGPGTRLTVT.